Shown below are 26 T cell receptor beta chains from a single sample sequenced in a study of T cell responses to AZD1222 COVID-19 vaccine (TCRdb year 2021). The library was prepared using the immunoSEQ multiplex PCR assay. What TCRdb holds here is the immuneACCESS table cut down to in-frame rearrangements. Part of the clones is not present; checked against another copy, under half of the missing clones reflect an unresolved V gene, and the others are unexplained. The sample includes some 80,000 clones, with approximately 90% observed a single time. The top ten clonotypes cover 5.2% of the sample. This sample's time point label indicates: baseline before first vaccination. The sample was peripheral blood, taken on day 0 of AZD1222 vaccination. These receptors all come from an adult in good health.

Only a few counts were recorded for this clone. The V call is TRBV9, the J call TRBJ1-6; D ambiguous. The CDR3 extends over 17 amino acids. Trimming left V 0 bases short and J 5 bases short, with 15 bases between. The germline gives CDR1 SGDLS, CDR2 YYNGEE. This chain's CDR3 is CASSVDFRKLNNSPLHF. As DNA, the CDR3 is TGTGCCAGCAGCGTAGATTTTCGGAAATTAAATAATTCACCCCTCCACTTT. The variable domain in full, completed from reference TRBV9 and TRBJ1-6, reads DSGVTQTPKHLITATGQRVTLRCSPRSGDLSVYWYQQSLDQGLQFLIQYYNGEERAKGNILERFSAQQFPDLHSELNLSSLELGDSALYFCASSVDFRKLNNSPLHFGNGTRLTVT.

This clone was recorded once. The V and J genes are TRBV5-1 and TRBJ1-3, with TRBD1 as a possible D gene (6 bases). Germline-derived CDR1 and CDR2 are SGHRS and YFSETQ. V shed 2 bases and J shed 4 bases, with 13 bases lying between them. This CDR3 contains 15 residues. The CDR3 nucleotides read TGCGCCAGCAGCTTTCTTCCGACAGGAGGAAACACCATATATTTT. Amino acid sequence: CASSFLPTGGNTIYF.

V and J are TRBV5-1 and TRBJ1-2; D possibly corresponds to TRBD1 (6 bases). The CDR3 runs to 14 residues. V gave up 0 bases and J gave up 3 bases, with 9 bases separating them. Germline V lookup: CDR1 SGHRS, CDR2 YFSETQ. CDR3: CASSLDGGDYGYTF. As DNA, the CDR3 is TGCGCCAGCAGCTTGGATGGGGGCGACTATGGCTACACCTTC.

V is TRBV18 and J is TRBJ2-2; D remains unclear. The V gene's germline CDR1 is KGHSH and CDR2 LQKENI. V was shortened by 2 bases and J by 0 bases, with 10 bases between the two germline ends. This CDR3 has 16 residues. The CDR3 DNA reads as TGTGCCAGCTCACCAGGCGCGGTTACGAACACCGGGGAGCTGTTTTTT. It encodes CASSPGAVTNTGELFF.

The J gene is TRBJ2-1, the V gene TRBV7-2; D not resolved. Trimming took off 7 bases at V and 2 bases at J, with 18 bases between the two ends. Germline loops: CDR1 SGHTA, CDR2 FQGNSA. The CDR3 runs to 16 residues. The CDR3 DNA reads TGTGCCAGCACCCCTGCATCGGTCTCGACCTACAATGAGCAGTTCTTC. Protein: CASTPASVSTYNEQFF.

This clone was observed a handful of times. V usage is TRBV29-1 and J usage is TRBJ1-1, with D maybe TRBD1 (5 bases). Between the trimmed V and J ends, which lost 7 bases and 1 base, there was a span of 13 bases. The V gene's germline CDR1 is SQVTM and CDR2 ANQGSEA. The CDR3 covers 13 residues. The CDR3 DNA is TGCAGCGCCTTGTCAGGGACGAACACTGAAGCTTTCTTT. Residues: CSALSGTNTEAFF. Based on the CDR3 plus reference TRBV29-1 and TRBJ1-1, the full variable domain is SAVISQKPSRDICQRGTSLTIQCQVDSQVTMMFWYRQQPGQSLTLIATANQGSEATYESGFVIDKFPISRPNLTFSTLTVSNMSPEDSSIYLCSALSGTNTEAFFGQGTRLTVV.

This rearrangement joins TRBV2 to TRBJ1-5; D is unclear. Germline-derived CDR1 and CDR2 are SNHLY and FYNNEI. The V end lost 9 bases, the J end lost 0 bases, and 12 bases lay between the germline ends. This CDR3 contains 14 residues. CDR3 sequence reads: CASTRDFSNQPQHF. The CDR3 nucleotides are TGTGCCAGTACTAGAGACTTTAGCAATCAGCCCCAGCATTTT.

This chain joins TRBV7-9 and TRBJ1-5; D is ambiguous. From germline, CDR1 is SEHNR and CDR2 FQNEAQ (reference sequence). This CDR3 comprises 16 residues. Trimming took 5 bases from V and 4 from J, leaving 18 bases between them. Here the CDR3 reads CASSLGARDGNQPQHF. Written as DNA, the CDR3 is TGTGCCAGCAGCCTAGGTGCGAGGGATGGAAATCAGCCCCAGCATTTT.

The V call is TRBV5-3, the J call TRBJ2-5; TRBD1 matches at 7 bases. TRBV5-3 is noted as an ORF with a role that remains uncertain. J was trimmed by 2 bases and V by 9 bases; bases with no gene match: 10. The CDR3 is 14 amino acids. In DNA, the CDR3 is TGTGCCACCAGGCATGACAGGGAGCAAGAGACCCAGTACTTC. As protein: CATRHDREQETQYF.

This clone was counted only a few times. The chain couples TRBV12-3 or TRBV12-4 to TRBJ1-5; 7 bases match TRBD1. The ends lost 7 bases at V and 7 bases at J; junction bases unmatched: 7. This CDR3 is 13 amino acids long. The CDR3 sequence is CASTPGGFQPQHF. The CDR3 coding sequence is TGTGCCAGCACCCCAGGGGGATTCCAGCCCCAGCATTTT.

The chain has TRBV3-1 (or the pseudogene TRBV3-2) and TRBJ2-7; D call uncertain. The CDR3 sequence is 13 residues long. V was trimmed by 4 bases and J by 0 bases, leaving 7 bases between them. Looked up from germline, CDR1 is LGHDT and CDR2 is YNNKEL (reference sequence). CDR3 protein: CASSLLSSYEQYF. CDR3 in DNA: TGTGCCAGCAGCCTCCTTAGCTCCTACGAGCAGTACTTC.

The chain recombines TRBV25-1 with TRBJ2-7; 7 positions match TRBD2. Germline trimming cut 8 bases from V and 4 bases from J; bases unmatched to any gene: 8. The germline CDR1 and CDR2 sequences are MGHDK and SYGVNS. This CDR3 contains 13 residues. The CDR3 loop is CASGIGGRYEQYF. Here the CDR3 DNA reads TGTGCCAGCGGGATCGGGGGGAGGTACGAGCAGTACTTC.

This sequence joins TRBV21-1 and TRBJ2-7; TRBD1 is the table's D call, not checked against the DNA. TRBV21-1 is a pseudogene locus. The CDR3 length is 15 residues. CDR3 region: CASSTRQQGGYEQYF. DNA for the CDR3: TGTGCCAGCAGCACGCGACAGCAGGGGGGCTACGAGCAGTACTTC.

This chain links TRBV7-9 with TRBJ2-7; D call uncertain. The CDR3 runs 13 residues. Germline values: CDR1 SEHNR, CDR2 FQNEAQ (reference sequence). Trimming took 5 bases from V and 3 from J, leaving 11 bases between them. The CDR3 loop is CASSPEYLYEQYF. The CDR3 nucleotides are TGTGCCAGCAGCCCGGAATACCTCTACGAGCAGTACTTC.

This CDR3 reads CSASISRGISYEQYF. The CDR3 bases are TGCAGTGCTAGTATCTCGCGGGGGATATCCTACGAGCAGTACTTC. The genes are TRBV20-1 and TRBJ2-7, with 7 bases that match TRBD2. The CDR3 spans 15 residues. Per the germline V gene, CDR1 is DFQATT and CDR2 is SNEGSKA (reference sequence). The V segment lost 3 bases and the J segment 1 base; nucleotides outside the gene matches: 9.

The chain couples TRBV14 to TRBJ1-4, with D unclear. CDR3 length equals 15 residues. The V and J ends lost 0 bases and 4 bases respectively, with 9 bases between them. CDR1 and CDR2 (germline): SGHDN, FVKESK. CDR3 sequence (DNA): TGTGCCAGCAGCCAAGATCCCGGACTTAATGAAAAACTGTTTTTT. Residues: CASSQDPGLNEKLFF.

The J gene is TRBJ2-2, the V gene TRBV9; a weak D match, TRBD2 (5 bases). V was trimmed by 0 bases and J by 8 bases, leaving 11 bases between them. This CDR3 comprises 14 residues. The germline V gene encodes CDR1 SGDLS and CDR2 YYNGEE. The CDR3 reads CASSVVTSGGELFF. The CDR3 DNA reads as TGTGCCAGCAGCGTAGTGACATCGGGAGGGGAGCTGTTTTTT.

V is TRBV19 and J is TRBJ1-5, with TRBD1 matching 7 bases. The CDR3 runs 18 residues. Trimming removed 5 bases from V and 2 bases from J; junction bases left unmatched: 15. The germline CDR1 and CDR2 sequences are LNHDA and SQIVND (reference sequence). The DNA of the CDR3 is TGTGCCAGTAGTGCCACAGGGGTGGGCGTTGTGGGCAATCAGCCCCAGCATTTT. Amino acids: CASSATGVGVVGNQPQHF.

This rearrangement joins TRBV2 to TRBJ1-6; no clear D gene. Per germline, CDR1 SNHLY and CDR2 FYNNEI. Trimming removed 2 bases at V and 7 bases at J, with 12 bases between. The CDR3 covers 15 residues. The CDR3 here is CASSERPGQNSPLHF. The CDR3 region has the DNA TGTGCCAGCAGTGAACGCCCCGGGCAGAATTCACCCCTCCACTTT.

V gene TRBV28 combines with J gene TRBJ2-1, with 10 bases lining up with TRBD2. Germline trimming cut 3 bases from V and 0 bases from J; bases unmatched to any gene: 17. The germline CDR1 and CDR2 sequences are MDHEN and SYDVKM. CDR3 length: 21 amino acids. The CDR3 DNA reads TGTGCCAGCAGTTTTAGGTGGTTGCGTCTAGCGGGGGAGAGCTCCTACAATGAGCAGTTCTTC. Its translation: CASSFRWLRLAGESSYNEQFF.

The chain employs TRBV28 and TRBJ1-2; weak D call: TRBD1 (5 bases). CDR1 MDHEN and CDR2 SYDVKM come from the germline V gene. CDR3 size: 12 residues. V was shortened by 6 bases and J by 7 bases, with 12 bases between the two germline ends. In DNA form, the CDR3 reads TGTGCCAGCAGGATCGGGGCTCGTGGCTACACCTTC. Amino acids: CASRIGARGYTF.

V is TRBV29-1 and J is TRBJ1-1; 8 nucleotides match TRBD1. V gave up 6 bases and J gave up 4 bases; unmatched junction bases: 7. CDR3 length: 13 residues. The germline gives CDR1 SQVTM, CDR2 ANQGSEA. CDR3 nucleotide sequence: TGCAGCGTCGCAACAGGGGGGGGCACTGAAGCTTTCTTT. As protein: CSVATGGGTEAFF.

The rearrangement uses TRBV6-5 and TRBJ1-2; 8 bases agree with TRBD1. The CDR3 is made up of 13 amino acids. V was pared by 4 bases and J by 8 bases, with 6 bases of the junction left unmatched. Germline CDR1 and CDR2: MNHEY and SVGAGI. The CDR3 DNA reads as TGTGCCAGCAGTTCGGACAGGGTTGGAGGCTACACCTTC. Translated: CASSSDRVGGYTF.

V gene TRBV12-3 or TRBV12-4 combines with J gene TRBJ1-6; D remains unclear. The V gene lost 3 bases and the J gene lost 3 bases, with 3 bases spanning the gap. This CDR3 has 13 amino acids. The CDR3 protein is CASSFSYNSPLHF. The CDR3 region has the DNA TGTGCCAGCAGTTTCAGCTATAATTCACCCCTCCACTTT.

The rearrangement links TRBV5-1 to TRBJ1-4; tentative D call: TRBD1 (5 bases). The ends were cut back, 4 bases at V and 0 bases at J, with 16 bases in the middle. CDR1 is SGHRS, CDR2 YFSETQ, per germline. The CDR3 length is 17 residues. CDR3 sequence: CASSPTQVSATNEKLFF. CDR3 in DNA: TGCGCCAGCAGCCCGACACAGGTGTCCGCAACTAATGAAAAACTGTTTTTT.

The chain is built from TRBV28 and TRBJ1-3; 9 bases are shared with TRBD1. This CDR3 comprises 18 residues. Germline CDR1 reads MDHEN; CDR2 reads SYDVKM. V shed 2 bases, J shed 5 bases, and the junction held 13 bases outside the gene matches. The CDR3 nucleotides are TGTGCCAGCAGTTTACCCGGACAGGGGATTTCGGGGAGAAACACCATATATTTT. The encoded protein is CASSLPGQGISGRNTIYF.